This T cell receptor beta chain comes out of a study of OX40 agonist ivuxolimab in advanced cancers. Notes on this clone: The antigen remains undetermined.

Libraries were prepared by immunoSEQ multiplex PCR; TCRdb keeps only in-frame clonotypes and omits some of them. In the table there are tens of thousands of clones, less than 95% of which are singletons. General observations from the study: Within 6 weeks, CD4+ and CD8+ blood T cells expanded clonally at 0.1 to 3.0 mg/kg.

The CDR3 has 14 residues. Germline loops: CDR1 LNHDA, CDR2 SQIVND (reference sequence). Trimming removed 2 bases from V and 6 bases from J; junction bases left unmatched: 4. The V and J genes are TRBV19 and TRBJ1-2; 9 nucleotides line up with TRBD1. The sample consisted of CD4+ or CD8+ T cells sorted from blood, taken in a trial of the OX40 agonist ivuxolimab. The sequence came from an adult with an advanced solid tumor such as melanoma, head and neck, liver or kidney cancer. This CDR3 reads CASSIIQGADGYTF. In DNA form, the CDR3 reads TGTGCCAGTAGTATAATACAGGGGGCGGATGGCTACACCTTC.